This TCR beta chain was observed in a study of blood T cell repertoires in COVID-19. Across the study: Collection of acute and convalescent COVID-19 samples took place in the United States, Italy and Spain. T cells, B-cell-depleted T cells, or PBMCs provided the cDNA or gDNA that served as material.

As handled by the study authors: Amplification with reference gene primers provided the estimates of nucleated cell counts. Data came from immunoSEQ multiplex PCR; TCRdb stores just in-frame clones and leaves some out. That table supplies the V and J calls and clone size; D and trimming were determined from the DNA. This table holds tens of thousands of clones, about 80% found once. V gave up 7 bases and J gave up 5 bases; unmatched junction bases: 14. The germline V gene encodes CDR1 MNHEY and CDR2 SMNVEV (reference sequence). The CDR3 covers 16 residues. The gene calls are TRBV27 and TRBJ2-7, with 10 bases matching TRBD2. The specimen sequenced was peripheral blood. This TCR came from a woman aged 80 or over with acute or convalescent COVID-19. The CDR3: CASTHRVAGGLHEQYF. CDR3 DNA sequence: TGTGCCAGCACCCACAGGGTAGCGGGAGGTCTCCACGAGCAGTACTTC.